The sequence of this TCR beta chain was determined in a study of response to subunit inactivated influenza vaccine. Study-level results: The authors proposed limited new T cell recruitment per seasonal influenza vaccination.

The germline V gene encodes CDR1 LGHNA and CDR2 YSLEER. The trim removed 3 bases at V and 5 bases at J, leaving 8 bases unmatched. This CDR3 comprises 16 residues. MiXCR, applied by TCRdb to the RT-PCR reads, yields one record per CDR3 protein. The table lists 800,000 or so distinct CDR3 sequences, roughly 20% of them singletons, with 10% to 13% in the top ten. With regard to this clonotype: Its antigen remains unknown.

V and J are TRBV4-3 and TRBJ2-1; 9 bases are shared with TRBD1. This TCR came from a man aged 50-60 years who received an inactivated influenza vaccine. The sequencing used PBMCs from blood, collected 5 days after vaccination. DNA for the CDR3: TGCGCCAGCAGCCACGTAGACAGGGGGTTCCACAATGAGCAGTTCTTC. Its translation is CASSHVDRGFHNEQFF.